The 10 T cell receptor beta chains below come from one sample, sequenced in a study of molecular identifiers for immune sequencing clone quantification listed by TCRdb under 2018. The library was prepared using PCR. Sequencing instrument: Illumina HiSeq 4000. Using fastp trimming at Q25 and MiXCR clonotype assembly, TCRdb reanalyzed the public sequencing data and kept in-frame beta chains. CDR3 protein sequences are deduplicated, and each keeps its most common genes and DNA. This sample holds fewer than 350,000 distinct CDR3 sequences; roughly 23% were observed only once. In total, the top ten clones hold approximately 0.8% of the sample. Sequenced: naive CD8+ T cells from blood, with Jurkat cell RNA spiked in. The sample's cell subset or site label, decoded: FACS-sorted CD8+CD4-CCR7+CD45RA+ naive T cells. These receptor sequences come from a human donor in good health. Some libraries in this study had Jurkat cell RNA spiked in.

The chain couples TRBV3-1 to TRBJ2-5; 8 positions agree with TRBD2. This CDR3 is 15 amino acids long. V trimming: 5 bases; J trimming: 3 bases; junction bases outside the gene matches: 8. CDR1 and CDR2 from the germline V gene are LGHDT and YNNKEL (reference sequence). The CDR3 here is CASSSRPGGEETQYF. Here the CDR3 DNA reads TGTGCCAGCAGCTCCCGACCGGGGGGGGAAGAGACCCAGTACTTC.

The sample holds many counts of this clonotype. The V and J genes are TRBV29-1 and TRBJ2-3; D ambiguous. The CDR3 consists of 13 residues. V shed 4 bases and J shed 2 bases, with 10 bases lying between them. Germline V gives CDR1 SQVTM, CDR2 ANQGSEA. For the CDR3, the DNA is TGCAGCGTTGGAATAAGGAACACAGATACGCAGTATTTT. Encoded protein: CSVGIRNTDTQYF.

This clonotype was counted ten times or more. The V gene is TRBV19, the J gene TRBJ1-5, with a possible D match to TRBD1 (6 bases). Germline CDR1 is LNHDA and CDR2 is SQIVND (reference sequence). CDR3 length: 16 residues. V lost 5 bases and J lost 0, with 14 bases in between. The CDR3 DNA reads TGTGCCAGTAGTGACCCAGGGGAGTATAGCAATCAGCCCCAGCATTTT. This codes for CASSDPGEYSNQPQHF.

This clonotype came up many times. The chain couples TRBV10-2 to TRBJ2-3; D is perhaps TRBD1 (6 bases). CDR1 and CDR2 (germline): WSHSY, SAAADI. The CDR3 covers 15 residues. Trimming left V 5 bases short and J 1 base short, with 13 bases between. As DNA, the CDR3 is TGCGCCAGCAGTTCCTCTGGGGGCGGCACAGATACGCAGTATTTT. It yields the protein CASSSSGGGTDTQYF.

This clonotype was seen many times. The CDR3 DNA sequence: TGTGCCAGCAGGGGAACAGGGGGCTCCTACAATGAGCAGTTCTTC. Amino acids: CASRGTGGSYNEQFF. The chain uses TRBV6-5 and TRBJ2-1; 8 positions match TRBD1. This CDR3 is built from 15 residues. CDR1 and CDR2 from the germline V gene are MNHEY and SVGAGI. Trimming at V came to 6 bases and at J to 0 bases, leaving 4 bases not matched to a gene.

At least ten counts were recorded for this clonotype. The CDR3 reads CASSLGPTPYEQYF. In DNA form, the CDR3 reads TGTGCCAGCAGTTTAGGACCGACCCCCTACGAGCAGTACTTC. V is TRBV28 and J is TRBJ2-7; D remains unclear. The CDR3 extends over 14 amino acids. CDR1 is MDHEN and CDR2 is SYDVKM in the germline V gene. V was shortened by 2 bases and J by 2 bases, with 10 bases between the two germline ends.

This clonotype was counted at least ten times. This rearrangement joins TRBV4-3 to TRBJ1-1; possible D gene TRBD1, 5 bases. Looked up from germline, CDR1 is LGHNA and CDR2 is YSLEER. Between the trimmed V and J ends, which lost 0 bases and 0 bases, there was a span of 11 bases. CDR3 size: 16 residues. This chain's CDR3 is CASSQDVDSMNTEAFF. CDR3 nucleotide sequence: TGCGCCAGCAGCCAAGATGTAGACAGTATGAACACTGAAGCTTTCTTT.

This clonotype occurred many times. The V and J genes are TRBV2 and TRBJ2-7; D is possibly TRBD2 (6 bases). The CDR3 has 15 amino acids. V was clipped by 3 bases and J by 2 bases, with 14 bases between them. The germline gives CDR1 SNHLY, CDR2 FYNNEI. The CDR3 here is CASSEKRERAYEQYF. CDR3 DNA: TGTGCCAGCAGTGAGAAGAGGGAGCGGGCCTACGAGCAGTACTTC.

There are many counts of this clonotype. V gene TRBV4-1 combines with J gene TRBJ2-3, with 7 bases that match TRBD2. This CDR3 has 16 amino acids. V dropped 0 bases and J dropped 2; count of bases not matched to a gene: 5. Germline CDR1 reads MGHRA; CDR2 reads YSYEKL. CDR3 coding DNA: TGCGCCAGCAGCCAAGAGGGGGGACTAATCACAGATACGCAGTATTTT. It encodes CASSQEGGLITDTQYF.

This clonotype came up many times. J is TRBJ1-5 and V is TRBV28; 10 positions match TRBD1. CDR1 and CDR2 (germline): MDHEN, SYDVKM. J lost 7 bases, V lost 6 bases, and 9 bases had no gene match. This CDR3 is built from 15 residues. The CDR3 sequence: CASSRPTGGVQPQHF. DNA of the CDR3: TGTGCCAGCAGCCGCCCGACAGGGGGCGTGCAGCCCCAGCATTTT. The whole variable domain, filled in from reference TRBV28 and TRBJ1-5, reads DVKVTQSSRYLVKRTGEKVFLECVQDMDHENMFWYRQDPGLGLRLIYFSYDVKMKEKGDIPEGYSVSREKKERFSLILESASTNQTSMYLCASSRPTGGVQPQHFGDGTRLSIL.